This T cell receptor beta chain was observed in a study of T cell repertoires in cytomegalovirus infection. The wider study: Through public TCR beta signatures, both CMV infection and matching HLA type were indicated.

Remarks on this clonotype: The antigen is not known.

Notes on the study in general: Cumulative frequency (of public TCR beta family members) identified carriers of CMV plus the relevant HLA.

The CDR3 totals 12 residues. Trimming stripped 3 bases from V and 4 bases from J, with 10 bases between. Germline-derived CDR1 and CDR2 are DFQATT and SNEGSKA (reference sequence). TCRdb called the reads again in MiXCR, with one record for every CDR3 protein. The sample consists of about 500,000 distinct CDR3 sequences, 30% to 35% of them appearing once. This clonotype was obtained from a human donor in good health (CMV status not recorded). Some clones in this sample may be carry-over from other donors' samples. The chain carries TRBV20-1 and TRBJ2-7; D remains unclear. The input for sequencing was cultured PBMCs, taken from culture after CMV antigen stimulation. The CDR3: CSARPLLYEQYF. The CDR3 DNA is TGCAGTGCTAGGCCCCTCCTTTACGAGCAGTACTTC.